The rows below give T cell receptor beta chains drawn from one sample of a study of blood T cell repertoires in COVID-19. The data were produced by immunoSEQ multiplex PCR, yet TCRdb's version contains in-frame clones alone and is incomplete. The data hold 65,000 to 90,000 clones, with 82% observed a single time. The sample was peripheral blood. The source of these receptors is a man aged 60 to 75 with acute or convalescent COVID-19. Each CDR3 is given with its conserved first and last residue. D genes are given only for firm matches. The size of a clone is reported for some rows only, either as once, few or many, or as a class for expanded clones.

CASSLEGQLVNNQPQHF TGTGCCAGCAGCTTAGAGGGACAGTTAGTGAACAATCAGCCCCAGCATTTT - TRBV7-8 TRBD1 TRBJ1-5
CASSRPKRERNTEAFF TGTGCCAGCAGCCGCCCTAAGAGGGAGAGGAACACTGAAGCTTTCTTT few TRBV27 - TRBJ1-1
CASSLGPTSGGTDTQYF TGCGCCAGCAGCTTGGGCCCGACTAGCGGGGGAACAGATACGCAGTATTTT once TRBV5-1 TRBD2 TRBJ2-3
CASSLGGPNEKLFF TGTGCCAGCAGCTTGGGAGGGCCGAATGAAAAACTGTTTTTT - TRBV5-5 - TRBJ1-4
CASGLGRATDTQYF TGTGCTAGTGGCCTCGGGAGGGCCACAGATACGCAGTATTTT - TRBV12-5 TRBD2 TRBJ2-3
CASSPRGGSYNEQFF TGTGCCAGTAGTCCACGAGGGGGCTCCTACAATGAGCAGTTCTTC few TRBV19 - TRBJ2-1
CASSVLGVDTEAFF TGTGCCAGCAGCGTATTAGGAGTGGACACTGAAGCTTTCTTT - TRBV9 - TRBJ1-1
CASSPRTSDGNEQFF TGCGCCAGCAGCCCGCGGACTAGCGATGGAAATGAGCAGTTCTTC - TRBV5-1 TRBD2 TRBJ2-1
CASRGQGLLNQPQHF TGTGCCAGCAGGGGACAGGGGCTATTAAATCAGCCCCAGCATTTT - TRBV2 TRBD1 TRBJ1-5
CASSYSGLARPTGELFF TGTGCCAGCAGTTACTCGGGACTAGCGAGACCTACCGGGGAGCTGTTTTTT - TRBV27 TRBD2 TRBJ2-2
CASSLMGTMNTGELFF TGTGCCAGCAGCTTAATGGGGACTATGAACACCGGGGAGCTGTTTTTT - TRBV27 TRBD2 TRBJ2-2
CASSSQGWNIQYF TGTGCCAGCAGCTCTCAGGGGTGGAACATTCAGTACTTC - TRBV7-9 - TRBJ2-4
CASSLNPGQDYEQYF TGTGCCAGCAGCTTAAATCCGGGACAAGACTACGAGCAGTACTTC - TRBV7-6 - TRBJ2-7
CAWSVGAEQPQHF TGTGCCTGGAGTGTAGGGGCGGAACAGCCCCAGCATTTT - TRBV30 - TRBJ1-5
CRPGGKNIQYF TGCAGGCCAGGAGGCAAAAACATTCAGTACTTC once TRBV20-1 - TRBJ2-4
CASSVDRGSPQHF TGTGCCAGCAGTGTAGACAGGGGCTCGCCCCAGCATTTT - TRBV12-3/TRBV12-4 TRBD1 TRBJ1-5
CASRWDTNTGELFF TGTGCCAGCAGATGGGACACTAACACCGGGGAGCTGTTTTTT - TRBV28 - TRBJ2-2
CASSLGGQGATGANVLTF TGTGCCAGCAGCTTGGGTGGACAGGGGGCAACAGGGGCCAACGTCCTGACTTTC once TRBV5-8 TRBD1 TRBJ2-6
CASSRASGDSSYNEQFF TGCGCCAGCAGCCGAGCCTCGGGGGACTCCTCCTACAATGAGCAGTTCTTC - TRBV4-3 - TRBJ2-1
CASRGQGAMETQYF TGTGCCAGCAGGGGACAGGGGGCAATGGAGACCCAGTACTTC once TRBV3-1/TRBV3-2 TRBD1 TRBJ2-5
CASSQVSGTGANEQFF TGCGCCAGCAGCCAAGTATCCGGGACAGGGGCCAATGAGCAGTTCTTC few TRBV4-3 TRBD1 TRBJ2-1
CASSARQWNYGYTF TGTGCCAGCAGCGCCAGACAGTGGAACTATGGCTACACCTTC - TRBV7-2 - TRBJ1-2
CASSPDRNQPQHF TGTGCCAGCAGTCCCGACAGAAATCAGCCCCAGCATTTT - TRBV27 - TRBJ1-5
CASSPLGTSGRGTDTQYF TGTGCCAGCAGCCCCCTCGGGACTAGCGGGCGGGGCACAGATACGCAGTATTTT - TRBV5-4 TRBD2 TRBJ2-3
CASSQSGHGTYEQYF TGCGCCAGCAGCCAATCGGGACACGGGACCTACGAGCAGTACTTC - TRBV4-3 - TRBJ2-7
CASSQGEIPGGYTF TGTGCCAGCAGCCAAGGGGAGATCCCCGGTGGCTACACCTTC - TRBV3-1/TRBV3-2 - TRBJ1-2
CASSELTVTEAFF TGTGCCAGCAGTGAATTAACAGTCACTGAAGCTTTCTTT - TRBV2 - TRBJ1-1
CSVGRKSGQGKGCNQPQHF TGCAGCGTCGGGCGAAAATCTGGACAGGGTAAAGGGTGCAATCAGCCCCAGCATTTT - TRBV29-1 TRBD1 TRBJ1-5
CASSLGQVYGYTF TGTGCCAGCAGCTTAGGGCAGGTCTATGGCTACACCTTC - TRBV7-2 - TRBJ1-2
CASSSLRGSGGPPEQYF TGTGCCAGCAGCTCACTGAGGGGTAGCGGGGGCCCTCCCGAGCAGTACTTC few TRBV11-2 TRBD2 TRBJ2-7
CASSTGLAPQETQYF TGTGCCAGCAGCACGGGACTAGCGCCACAAGAGACCCAGTACTTC - TRBV11-3 TRBD2 TRBJ2-5
CASSPIGGSNTGELFF TGTGCCAGCAGCCCGATTGGCGGTTCGAACACCGGGGAGCTGTTTTTT - TRBV7-6 - TRBJ2-2
CASSRKDRDYEQYF TGCGCCAGCAGCCGAAAGGACAGGGACTACGAGCAGTACTTC - TRBV4-3 TRBD1 TRBJ2-7
CASSFTGLAGGPTDTQYF TGCGCCAGCAGCTTTACGGGACTAGCGGGAGGCCCCACAGATACGCAGTATTTT once TRBV5-1 TRBD2 TRBJ2-3
CASSAAGQGVAEAFF TGTGCCAGCAGTGCAGCCGGCCAGGGGGTTGCTGAAGCTTTCTTT - TRBV2 TRBD1 TRBJ1-1
CASSLTGVTYEQYF TGTGCCAGCAGTTTAACCGGGGTCACCTACGAGCAGTACTTC - TRBV27 - TRBJ2-7
CASRLPGQGASTQYF TGTGCCAGCAGGTTACCGGGACAGGGGGCAAGTACGCAGTATTTT - TRBV27 TRBD1 TRBJ2-3
CASSQEGGRNTGELFF TGTGCCAGCAGCCAAGAAGGGGGCAGGAACACCGGGGAGCTGTTTTTT - TRBV4-2 TRBD1 TRBJ2-2
CASSWGLAGPSTGELFF TGCGCCAGCAGCTGGGGACTAGCGGGTCCTAGCACCGGGGAGCTGTTTTTT - TRBV5-1 TRBD2 TRBJ2-2
CASSPRGGALTGELFF TGTGCCAGCAGCCCTCGGGGAGGCGCCCTAACCGGGGAGCTGTTTTTT - TRBV9 - TRBJ2-2
CASRPGLADYEQYF TGTGCCAGCAGACCGGGACTAGCGGACTACGAGCAGTACTTC few TRBV16 TRBD2 TRBJ2-7
CASGLQGMGTEAFF TGTGCCAGCGGGTTACAGGGGATGGGCACTGAAGCTTTCTTT - TRBV2 TRBD1 TRBJ1-1
CASSPGQTPSYNSPLHF TGCGCCAGCAGCCCGGGACAGACTCCCTCCTATAATTCACCCCTCCACTTT few TRBV5-1 TRBD1 TRBJ1-6
CASGLNQPQHF TGTGCCTCCGGACTAAATCAGCCCCAGCATTTT - TRBV30 - TRBJ1-5
CASSPTATRDTGELFF TGTGCCAGCAGTCCCACCGCCACTCGGGACACCGGGGAGCTGTTTTTT - TRBV6-6 - TRBJ2-2
CASQPGQVGYEQYF TGTGCCAGTCAACCGGGACAGGTGGGATACGAGCAGTACTTC - TRBV19 TRBD1 TRBJ2-7
CASTPLGQERTDTQYF TGTGCCAGCACCCCCCTGGGACAGGAGCGCACAGATACGCAGTATTTT - TRBV2 TRBD1 TRBJ2-3
CASSLRGLAGVVQETQYF TGTGCCAGCAGTTTGAGGGGGCTAGCGGGAGTGGTTCAAGAGACCCAGTACTTC - TRBV27 TRBD2 TRBJ2-5
CASSPSGLAGYNEQFF TGTGCCAGCAGCCCCAGTGGACTAGCGGGGTACAATGAGCAGTTCTTC - TRBV9 TRBD2 TRBJ2-1
CASSQESARGNTEAFF TGTGCCAGCAGCCAAGAATCGGCAAGAGGGAACACTGAAGCTTTCTTT many TRBV14 - TRBJ1-1
CASSKGPPDTQYF TGTGCCAGCAGCAAAGGGCCGCCAGATACGCAGTATTTT - TRBV21-1 - TRBJ2-3
CASSPGRLQEAFF TGTGCCAGCAGCCCCGGCAGACTTCAAGAAGCTTTCTTT - TRBV11-1 - TRBJ1-1